A single T cell receptor (beta chain) is shown here with its context. The CDR3 is 13 residues long. Germline CDR1 reads MNHEY; CDR2 reads SMNVEV (reference sequence). Trimming left V 3 bases short and J 10 bases short, with 10 bases between. The data were taken from a study of blood T cell repertoires in COVID-19. Study in general: Sites in the United States, Italy and Spain provided acute and convalescent COVID-19 samples.

Profiled with immunoSEQ multiplex PCR; TCRdb holds only in-frame clones, not every one. The table lists 100,000 or so clones, nearly 95% of them singletons. The TCR sequence derives from a human donor with active COVID-19. The donor label of this sample is uncertain. The V call is TRBV27, the J call TRBJ1-6; D not certain. Sequencing was performed on peripheral blood. The CDR3 here is CASSFGQGSPLHF. CDR3 nucleotides: TGTGCCAGCAGTTTTGGGCAAGGCTCACCCCTCCACTTT.